A selection of T cell receptor beta chains follows, all from one sample in a study of blood T cell repertoires in COVID-19. Assay: immunoSEQ multiplex PCR; the TCRdb copy retains only in-frame clones and omits some. The sample contains some 190,000 clones, 85% to 90% of which appear only once. The sequencing input was PBMCs or T cells enriched from blood (not recorded which). The receptors originated from a woman between 40 and 50 years old with acute COVID-19. CDR3s include the opening cysteine and the closing phenylalanine or tryptophan. The D gene is left open where the match is weak. Some rows mark clone size as missing; the rest say once, few, many or name a class of expanded clone.

size	V	D	J	DNA	CDR3
NA	TRBV2	NA	TRBJ1-5	TGTGCCAGCAGGGCATATACTGGGGCGGATCAGCCCCAGCATTTT	CASRAYTGADQPQHF
once	TRBV11-2	NA	TRBJ2-2	TGTGCCATCCCGAAAACAAGGGAGGTGTCCCCCAGCACCGGGGAGCTGTTTTTT	CAIPKTREVSPSTGELFF
NA	TRBV5-4	TRBD2	TRBJ2-5	TGTGCCAGCAGCTTGGGGCAGCGGGGGGGCCAAGAGACCCAGTACTTC	CASSLGQRGGQETQYF
few	TRBV10-2	TRBD1	TRBJ2-7	TGCGCCAGCACCCCAAATTGGAGACAGGGTAGCGAGCAGTACTTC	CASTPNWRQGSEQYF
NA	TRBV12-5	NA	TRBJ1-2	TGTGCTAGTGGTTTTGCAGGGGATAGGGACTATGGCTACACCTTC	CASGFAGDRDYGYTF
NA	TRBV7-6	NA	TRBJ1-1	TGTGCCAGCAGCTTGGATGACCGCGGTCGGGAAGCTTTCTTT	CASSLDDRGREAFF
NA	TRBV5-1	TRBD2	TRBJ2-3	TGCGCCAGCAGCTTGTTTGGGCGGACTAGCGGGACGGGGGAGACAGATACGCAGTATTTT	CASSLFGRTSGTGETDTQYF
NA	TRBV7-3	TRBD2	TRBJ2-2	TGTGCCAGCAGCGCGACTAGCGGGGGGGCCAGGAACACCGGGGAGCTGTTTTTT	CASSATSGGARNTGELFF
NA	TRBV5-8	NA	TRBJ2-7	TGTGCCAGCAGCTTGGCCCCCAGGGCCTACGAGCAGTACTTC	CASSLAPRAYEQYF
NA	TRBV6-2/TRBV6-3	NA	TRBJ2-1	TGTGCCAGCAGTTACTCTCGGGGGAGGAATGAGCAGTTCTTC	CASSYSRGRNEQFF
NA	TRBV15	TRBD1	TRBJ2-1	TGTGCCACCAGCAGAGGACAGGGCTCGGAGTTCTTC	CATSRGQGSEFF
NA	TRBV19	TRBD1	TRBJ2-7	TGTGCCAGTACCGATAACAGGGGGCGAGTCTACGAGCAGTACTTC	CASTDNRGRVYEQYF
NA	TRBV6-2/TRBV6-3	TRBD2	TRBJ2-5	TGTGCCAGCAGCCCACTAGCGCTGGTCACAGAGACCCAGTACTTC	CASSPLALVTETQYF
once	TRBV6-5	TRBD1	TRBJ1-1	TGTGCCAGCCGGGACAGGGGTTTGGGGAACACTGAAGCTTTCTTT	CASRDRGLGNTEAFF
NA	TRBV9	NA	TRBJ1-1	TGTGCCAGCAGCCCCGTGGGGAGGAACACTGAAGCTTTCTTT	CASSPVGRNTEAFF
NA	TRBV19	TRBD1	TRBJ2-7	TGTGCCAGTAGTCCGCGATGGACAGGGATGGGAAGGTGGTTC	CASSPRWTGMGRWF
once	TRBV28	NA	TRBJ2-2	TGTGCCAGCAGAGGGACTTACGCGAACACCGGGGAGCTGTTTTTT	CASRGTYANTGELFF
NA	TRBV7-2	TRBD1	TRBJ2-1	TGTGCCAGCAGCTTAACGGCGGGACAGGGGAATGAGCAGTTCTTC	CASSLTAGQGNEQFF
NA	TRBV7-2	NA	TRBJ1-5	TGTGCCAGCAGCTTACAAACAGGAGCGGGACAGCCCCAGCATTTT	CASSLQTGAGQPQHF
once	TRBV7-3	TRBD2	TRBJ2-3	TGTGCCAGCAGCTTGGGGCTAGCGGGGGGCCTCACAGATACGCAGTATTTT	CASSLGLAGGLTDTQYF
once	TRBV6-5	TRBD1	TRBJ2-2	TGTGCCAGCAGTTCCGGGACAGCGAACACCGGGGAGCTGTTTTTT	CASSSGTANTGELFF
NA	TRBV9	TRBD1	TRBJ2-3	TGTGCCAGCAGCCGTACAGGGGGCCGTACAGATACGCAGTATTTT	CASSRTGGRTDTQYF
few	TRBV11-2	TRBD1	TRBJ1-1	TGTGCCAGCAGCTTGACAGGGGACGACACTGAAGCTTTCTTT	CASSLTGDDTEAFF
NA	TRBV19	NA	TRBJ2-7	TGTGCCAGTAGTACTCAGGTGGCCTCCTACGAGCAGTACTTC	CASSTQVASYEQYF
NA	TRBV9	TRBD2	TRBJ2-1	TGTGCCAGCAGCAAGACTAGCGGGAGTCTATCTTACAATGAGCAGTTCTTC	CASSKTSGSLSYNEQFF
NA	TRBV5-6	NA	TRBJ2-3	TGTGCCAGCAGCCGACAGCCCAGCACAGATACGCAGTATTTT	CASSRQPSTDTQYF
NA	TRBV5-1	NA	TRBJ2-1	TGCGCCAGCAGCCCCCCCGCGCAGGGCAGGGATGAGCAGTTCTTC	CASSPPAQGRDEQFF
NA	TRBV18	NA	TRBJ2-7	TGTGCCAGCTCACCGTGGGGGGATGGAGAGCAGTACTTC	CASSPWGDGEQYF
NA	TRBV10-3	NA	TRBJ1-2	TGTGCCATCAGCGCTCAGGGGAGGGGGTCCTATGGCTACACCTTC	CAISAQGRGSYGYTF
NA	TRBV5-1	TRBD1	TRBJ1-5	TGCGCCAGCAGCCTTGGACAGGGCGGCCAGCCCCAGCATTTT	CASSLGQGGQPQHF
NA	TRBV12-5	NA	TRBJ1-1	TGTGCTAGTGACATGGGGCAGGGAGGCACTGAAGCTTTCTTT	CASDMGQGGTEAFF
NA	TRBV19	TRBD1	TRBJ1-4	TGTGCCAGTAGATCGGACAGGCGGAATGAAAAACTGTTTTTT	CASRSDRRNEKLFF
few	TRBV6-2/TRBV6-3	NA	TRBJ2-1	TGTGCCAGCAGTTACCCCCCTGGGGCAGGGGGGTACAATGAGCAGTTCTTC	CASSYPPGAGGYNEQFF
NA	TRBV25-1	TRBD1	TRBJ2-7	TGTGCCAGCAGTGAGGGACAGGGGGCTAAGGGCGAGCAGTACTTC	CASSEGQGAKGEQYF
NA	TRBV28	TRBD1	TRBJ2-5	TGTGCCAGCAGTTTATCTGGCAGGGGGTTCCAAGAGACCCAGTACTTC	CASSLSGRGFQETQYF
NA	TRBV7-3	TRBD1	TRBJ2-3	TGTGCCAGCAGCTTACTGGACAGGGGAGATACGCAGTATTTT	CASSLLDRGDTQYF
NA	TRBV2	TRBD1	TRBJ2-7	TGTGCCAGCAGAGGGACAGCCTCGAGCTCCTACGAGCAGTACTTC	CASRGTASSSYEQYF
NA	TRBV27	NA	TRBJ2-2	TGTGCCAGCAGTCCAGGGTTGAATGGGGAGCTGTTTTTT	CASSPGLNGELFF
NA	TRBV7-2	TRBD2	TRBJ2-1	TGTGCCAGCAGCTTAGACAGCGGGGCATACAATGAGCAGTTCTTC	CASSLDSGAYNEQFF
NA	TRBV6-1	TRBD2	TRBJ2-7	TGTGCCAGCAGTGAAGCGGGACTAGCGCGGTACGAGCAGTACTTC	CASSEAGLARYEQYF
NA	TRBV14	TRBD1	TRBJ2-3	TGTGCCAGCAGCCAATTGGGGACAGGGCTTCCAGATACGCAGTATTTT	CASSQLGTGLPDTQYF
NA	TRBV14	TRBD1	TRBJ2-7	TGTGCCAGCAGCTACTTGGGACAGGGGTACCACGAGCAGTACTTC	CASSYLGQGYHEQYF
NA	TRBV6-5	NA	TRBJ2-1	TGTGCCAGCAGTTACTCTGGGAGCTCCTACAATGAGCAGTTCTTC	CASSYSGSSYNEQFF
NA	TRBV10-3	TRBD1	TRBJ1-5	TGTGCCATCAGTTCCGGGACAGGGGTTAATCAGCCCCAGCATTTT	CAISSGTGVNQPQHF
NA	TRBV5-1	NA	TRBJ2-3	TGCGCCAGCAGCTTGTTTAGCGCGCTTAGCACAGATACGCAGTATTTT	CASSLFSALSTDTQYF
NA	TRBV6-5	NA	TRBJ2-7	TGTGCCAGCAACCCGGCTCCGGGACAATTCCACGAGCAGTACTTC	CASNPAPGQFHEQYF
once	TRBV7-2	NA	TRBJ1-1	TGTGCCAGCAGCCGACAGATGAACACTGAAGCTTTCTTT	CASSRQMNTEAFF
NA	TRBV28	TRBD1	TRBJ2-6	TGTGCCAGCAGTCCCCCCGGACAGGGAACCGTCCTGACTTTC	CASSPPGQGTVLTF
NA	TRBV19	NA	TRBJ2-2	TGTGCCAGTAGATCCGGACAGTTCACCGGGGAGCTGTTTTTT	CASRSGQFTGELFF
NA	TRBV28	TRBD1	TRBJ1-4	TGTGCCAGCAGAAGACAGGGGTGGGATGAAAAACTGTTTTTT	CASRRQGWDEKLFF
few	TRBV14	NA	TRBJ1-2	TGTGCCAGCAAAGAGAATGTCCGGGGGAATCTTTATGGCTACACCTTC	CASKENVRGNLYGYTF
NA	TRBV5-4	TRBD1	TRBJ1-2	TGTGCCAGCAGCTTGGAGGGACAGTCCTATGGCTACACCTTC	CASSLEGQSYGYTF
NA	TRBV15	NA	TRBJ1-3	TGTGCCACCAGCAGAGATCAGGGAACTGGAAACACCATATATTTT	CATSRDQGTGNTIYF
NA	TRBV30	NA	TRBJ1-1	TGTGCCTGGAGTGGCGACACCGAAGCTTTCTTT	CAWSGDTEAFF
NA	TRBV27	NA	TRBJ2-7	TGTGCCAGCAGTTTCGGGAGTACCGCCTACGAGCAGTACTTC	CASSFGSTAYEQYF
NA	TRBV19	TRBD2	TRBJ2-1	TGTGCCAGTAGTACCCTTAGCGGGAGGTACAGCAATGAGCAGTTCTTC	CASSTLSGRYSNEQFF
once	TRBV6-5	NA	TRBJ2-7	TGTGCCAGCAGGGAGGTCCCGAGCTCCTACGAGCAGTACTTC	CASREVPSSYEQYF